This T cell receptor beta chain is from a study of lymphopenia after photon versus proton radiotherapy. Remarks on this clone: As yet, its antigen is unknown.

The method was immunoSEQ multiplex PCR; TCRdb's version includes in-frame clones alone and lacks a portion of them. The repertoire holds nearly 25,000 clones, roughly four fifths seen once, with 21% in the top ten. Unmatched junction bases numbered 8, after V lost 8 bases and J lost 5 bases. From germline, CDR1 is SNHLY and CDR2 FYNNEI. This CDR3 has 13 amino acids. General observations from the study: Relative stability marked proton patients; photon patients lost diversity and naive cells. After the lymphocyte nadir, photon-treated repertoires showed oligoclonal expansion, especially of CD8+ Temra cells.

The chain uses TRBV2 and TRBJ2-5; 7 nucleotides line up with TRBD2. This TCR was sampled from an older woman with pancreatic cancer. This sample comprised peripheral blood, obtained from a patient treated with proton-based radiotherapy. The CDR3 DNA sequence: TGTGCCAGCGATCGAGCGGGAATGGAGACCCAGTACTTC. Amino acid sequence: CASDRAGMETQYF.